These 9 T cell receptor beta chains came from one sample sequenced in a study of cytomegalovirus exposure and HLA in healthy donors. 60 Vbeta and 13 Jbeta primers were used in PCR. TCRdb keeps only in-frame clones here, not all; method: immunoSEQ multiplex PCR. Of some 65,000 clones listed, around 70% are singletons. Sequences were obtained from PBMCs. The origin of the receptors is a woman aged 25 to 39 in good health and CMV-seronegative.

The chain links TRBV2 to TRBJ2-1; maybe TRBD2 (6 bases). From germline, CDR1 is SNHLY and CDR2 FYNNEI. V was pared by 1 base and J by 14 bases, with 12 bases between. The CDR3 covers 12 residues. In nucleotides, the CDR3 is TGTGCCAGCAGTGAAGATGGGGGGTTAAAGTTCTTC. Its protein product is CASSEDGGLKFF.

This chain joins TRBV19 and TRBJ2-3; D ambiguous. The V end was cut by 5 bases, the J end by 0 bases, with 9 bases between. From germline, CDR1 is LNHDA and CDR2 SQIVND (reference sequence). The CDR3 sequence is 14 residues long. In nucleotides, the CDR3 is TGTGCCAGTAGTGGCTGGCCTAGCACAGATACGCAGTATTTT. As protein: CASSGWPSTDTQYF.

This clone was observed a handful of times. The V call is TRBV6-5, the J call TRBJ2-7, with TRBD1 as a possible D gene (6 bases). The V gene lost 2 bases and the J gene lost 6 bases, with 11 bases spanning the gap. The CDR3 loop spans 13 amino acids. Germline V gene lookup returns CDR1 MNHEY and CDR2 SVGAGI. DNA for the CDR3: TGTGCCAGCAGTTACGGACAGCCAGTCGAGCAGTACTTC. The encoded protein is CASSYGQPVEQYF.

This clone was seen a handful of times. CDR3 nucleotide sequence: TGTGCCAGTAGTATTGGACAGGGCACAGTTGCAACTAATGAAAAACTGTTTTTT. It codes for CASSIGQGTVATNEKLFF. The rearrangement joins TRBV19 to TRBJ1-4; 8 nucleotides align to TRBD1. The CDR3 has 18 amino acids. The germline V gene has CDR1 LNHDA and CDR2 SQIVND (reference sequence). The trim removed 3 bases at V and 0 bases at J, leaving 9 bases unmatched.

This chain uses TRBV2 with TRBJ1-3; D is unresolved. Trimming took off 8 bases at V and 9 bases at J, with 17 bases between the two ends. Germline-derived CDR1 and CDR2 are SNHLY and FYNNEI. The CDR3 has 13 amino acids. CDR3 sequence (DNA): TGTGCCAGCCCTCAGGAAGAGCCTGGCACCATATATTTT. Translation gives CASPQEEPGTIYF.

This chain connects TRBV6-5 to TRBJ2-3; 11 bases agree with TRBD2. This CDR3 has 16 residues. After removal of 4 bases from V and 1 base from J, the junction contained 4 bases not matched to a gene. Germline V CDR1 and CDR2: MNHEY, SVGAGI. CDR3 sequence (DNA): TGTGCCAGCAGTTCCGGACTAGCGGGCGGCACAGATACGCAGTATTTT. Its translation is CASSSGLAGGTDTQYF.

The chain is built from TRBV5-4 and TRBJ2-1; 7 bases agree with TRBD2. This CDR3 has 15 residues. Germline lookup yields CDR1 SGHNT and CDR2 YYREEE (reference sequence). J gave up 0 bases and V 5 bases, and 5 bases lay outside the gene matches. CDR3: CASRARGSSYNEQFF. In nucleotides, the CDR3 is TGTGCCAGCAGGGCGCGGGGGAGCTCCTACAATGAGCAGTTCTTC. The full variable domain, completed using reference TRBV5-4 and TRBJ2-1, is ETGVTQSPTHLIKTRGQQVTLRCSSQSGHNTVSWYQQALGQGPQFIFQYYREEENGRGNFPPRFSGLQFPNYSSELNVNALELDDSALYLCASRARGSSYNEQFFGPGTRLTVL.

As concerns this clone: A read error may produce the germline difference seen at one junction end. The sample contains more than one DNA sequence encoding this CDR3. The chain joins TRBV7-8 to TRBJ1-2; D is possibly TRBD1 (5 bases). Germline CDR1 SGHVS, CDR2 FQNEAQ. This CDR3 has 13 amino acids. The DNA for the CDR3 is TGTGCCAGCTGCTTCGGTGCAGGGAATGGCTACACCTTC. Its translation is CASCFGAGNGYTF.

CDR3 sequence: CASSPGGTGGETQYF. Here the CDR3 DNA reads TGCGCCAGCAGTCCAGGTGGGACAGGGGGAGAGACCCAGTACTTC. The chain recombines TRBV10-1 with TRBJ2-5, with 11 bases matching TRBD1. Germline V lookup: CDR1 WNHNN, CDR2 SYGVQD (reference sequence). The CDR3 runs 15 residues. V shed 5 bases, J shed 4 bases, and the junction held 6 bases outside the gene matches.